This T cell receptor beta chain was recorded in a study of blood T cell repertoires in COVID-19. Turning to the study itself: Sites across the United States, Italy and Spain contributed samples from acute and convalescent COVID-19.

This clone has a handful of counts. V trimming: 6 bases; J trimming: 7 bases; junction bases outside the gene matches: 8. The V gene's germline CDR1 is MNHEY and CDR2 SVGAGI. This CDR3 region has 14 residues. As processed by the authors: Reference gene primer amplification gave estimated nucleated cell counts. Assay: immunoSEQ multiplex PCR; the TCRdb copy retains only in-frame clones and omits some. D and trimming come from the DNA, and the V and J calls and clone size come from that table. The sample lists 310,000 or so clones, 70% to 90% seen once, with 4% in the top ten. The material sequenced was peripheral blood. The gene calls are TRBV6-5 and TRBJ2-7; 11 bases align to TRBD2. The clonotype originates from a woman aged 45-60 years with active or convalescent COVID-19. The CDR3 DNA follows: TGTGCCAGCAGACCGACTAGCGGGACAGCAGAGCAGTACTTC. As protein: CASRPTSGTAEQYF.